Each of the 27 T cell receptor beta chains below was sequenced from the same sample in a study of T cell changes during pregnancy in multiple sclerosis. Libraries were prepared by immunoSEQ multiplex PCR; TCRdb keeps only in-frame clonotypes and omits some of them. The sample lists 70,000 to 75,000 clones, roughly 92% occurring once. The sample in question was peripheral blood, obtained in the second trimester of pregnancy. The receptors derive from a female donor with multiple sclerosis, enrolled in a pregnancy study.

CDR3 region: CASSLGGQQKNKAFF. The DNA of the CDR3 is TGTGCCAGCAGCTTGGGGGGACAGCAAAAAAACAAAGCTTTCTTT. The chain links TRBV7-9 to TRBJ1-1, with 7 bases that match TRBD1. CDR1 is SEHNR and CDR2 is FQNEAQ in the germline V gene (reference sequence). The CDR3 length is 15 residues. Losses at the gene ends were 3 bases for V and 9 bases for J; bases not matched to a gene: 13.

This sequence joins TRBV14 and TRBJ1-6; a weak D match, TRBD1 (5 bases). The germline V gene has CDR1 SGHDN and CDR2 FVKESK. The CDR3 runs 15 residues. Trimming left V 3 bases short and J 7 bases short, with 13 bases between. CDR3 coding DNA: TGTGCCAGCAGCCATAAAATGACAGCGAATTCACCCCTCCACTTT. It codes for CASSHKMTANSPLHF.

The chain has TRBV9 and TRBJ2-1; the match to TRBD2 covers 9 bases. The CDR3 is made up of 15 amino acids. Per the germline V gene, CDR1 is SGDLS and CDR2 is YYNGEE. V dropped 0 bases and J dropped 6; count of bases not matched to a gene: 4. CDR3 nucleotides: TGTGCCAGCAGCGTAGACTCTAGCGGGGTCAATGAGCAGTTCTTC. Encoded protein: CASSVDSSGVNEQFF. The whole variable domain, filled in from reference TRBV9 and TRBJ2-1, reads DSGVTQTPKHLITATGQRVTLRCSPRSGDLSVYWYQQSLDQGLQFLIQYYNGEERAKGNILERFSAQQFPDLHSELNLSSLELGDSALYFCASSVDSSGVNEQFFGPGTRLTVL.

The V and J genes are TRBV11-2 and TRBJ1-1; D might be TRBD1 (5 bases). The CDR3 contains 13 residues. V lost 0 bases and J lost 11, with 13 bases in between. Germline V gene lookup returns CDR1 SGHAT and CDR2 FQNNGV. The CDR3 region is CASSLEPRRGAFF. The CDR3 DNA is TGTGCCAGCAGCTTAGAACCCAGGAGGGGTGCTTTCTTT.

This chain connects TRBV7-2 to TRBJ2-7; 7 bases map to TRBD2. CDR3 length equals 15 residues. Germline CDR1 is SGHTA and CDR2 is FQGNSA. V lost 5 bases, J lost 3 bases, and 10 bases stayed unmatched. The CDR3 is CASSDPGTTRYEQYF. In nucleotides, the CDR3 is TGTGCCAGCAGCGATCCCGGGACTACACGCTACGAGCAGTACTTC.

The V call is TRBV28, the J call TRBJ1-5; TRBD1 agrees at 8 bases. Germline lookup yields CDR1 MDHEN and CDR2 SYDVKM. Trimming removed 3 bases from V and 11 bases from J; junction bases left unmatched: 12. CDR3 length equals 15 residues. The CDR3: CASSFTGGGSWTQHF. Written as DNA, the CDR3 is TGTGCCAGCAGTTTTACAGGGGGGGGGTCTTGGACCCAGCATTTT.

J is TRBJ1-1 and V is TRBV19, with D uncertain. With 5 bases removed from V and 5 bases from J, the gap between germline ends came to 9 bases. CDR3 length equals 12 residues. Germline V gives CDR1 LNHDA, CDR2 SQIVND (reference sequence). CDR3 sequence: CASSPPGTEAFF. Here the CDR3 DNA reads TGTGCCAGTAGTCCACCGGGGACTGAAGCTTTCTTT.

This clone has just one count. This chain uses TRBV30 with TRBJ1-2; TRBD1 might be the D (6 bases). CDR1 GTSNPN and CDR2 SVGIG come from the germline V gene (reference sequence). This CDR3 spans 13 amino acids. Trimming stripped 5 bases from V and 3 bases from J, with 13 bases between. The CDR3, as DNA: TGTGCCTGGCATTTTTCAGGGGACTATGGCTACACCTTC. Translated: CAWHFSGDYGYTF.

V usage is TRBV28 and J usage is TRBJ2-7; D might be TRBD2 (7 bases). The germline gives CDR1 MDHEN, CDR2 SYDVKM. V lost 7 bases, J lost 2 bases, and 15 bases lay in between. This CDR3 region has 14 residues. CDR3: CASMGGLTPYEQYF. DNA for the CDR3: TGTGCCAGCATGGGGGGGCTGACGCCCTACGAGCAGTACTTC.

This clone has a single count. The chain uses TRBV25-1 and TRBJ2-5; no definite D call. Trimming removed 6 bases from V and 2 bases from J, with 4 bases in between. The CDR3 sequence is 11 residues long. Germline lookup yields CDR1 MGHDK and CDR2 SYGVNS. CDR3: CASRSQETQYF. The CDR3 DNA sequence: TGTGCCAGCAGGAGTCAAGAGACCCAGTACTTC.

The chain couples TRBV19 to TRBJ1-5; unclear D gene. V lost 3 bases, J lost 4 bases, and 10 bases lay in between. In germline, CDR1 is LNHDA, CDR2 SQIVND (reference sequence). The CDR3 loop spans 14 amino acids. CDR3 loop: CASSIKTQNQPQHF. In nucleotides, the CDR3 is TGTGCCAGTAGTATTAAAACACAAAATCAGCCCCAGCATTTT.

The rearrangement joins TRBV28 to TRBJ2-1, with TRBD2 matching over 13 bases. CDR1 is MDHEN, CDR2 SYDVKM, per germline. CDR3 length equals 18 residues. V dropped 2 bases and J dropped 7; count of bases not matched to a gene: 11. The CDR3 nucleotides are TGTGCCAGCAGTTTACGGACTAGCGGGAGAAGAGTACGGAATGAGCAGTTCTTC. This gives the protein CASSLRTSGRRVRNEQFF.

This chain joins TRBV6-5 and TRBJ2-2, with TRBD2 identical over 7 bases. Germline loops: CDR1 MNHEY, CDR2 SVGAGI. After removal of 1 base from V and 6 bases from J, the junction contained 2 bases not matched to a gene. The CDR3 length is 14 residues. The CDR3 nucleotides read TGTGCCAGCAGTTACTGGGAGGGATCCGGGGAGCTGTTTTTT. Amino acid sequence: CASSYWEGSGELFF.

The CDR3 DNA reads as TGTGCCAGCAGTTCGGCGGGACAGGGGGCGAGTCAGCCCCAGCATTTT. Encoded protein: CASSSAGQGASQPQHF. The genes are TRBV27 and TRBJ1-5; 12 nucleotides agree with TRBD1. CDR1 and CDR2 from the germline V gene are MNHEY and SMNVEV (reference sequence). This CDR3 has 16 amino acids. After removal of 4 bases from V and 6 bases from J, the junction contained 7 bases not matched to a gene.

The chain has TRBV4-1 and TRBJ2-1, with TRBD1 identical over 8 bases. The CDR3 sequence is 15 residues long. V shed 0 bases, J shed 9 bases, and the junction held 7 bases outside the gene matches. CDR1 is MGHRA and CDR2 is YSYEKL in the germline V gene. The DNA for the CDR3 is TGCGCCAGCAGCCAAGATACGGCAGGGGGCACTGAGCAGTTCTTC. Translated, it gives CASSQDTAGGTEQFF.

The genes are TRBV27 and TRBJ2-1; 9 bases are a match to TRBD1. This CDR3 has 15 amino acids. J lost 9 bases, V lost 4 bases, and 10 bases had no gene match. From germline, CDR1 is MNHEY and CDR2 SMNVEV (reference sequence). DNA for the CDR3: TGTGCCAGCAGTTCTCCGGGACAGGGTTCGAGTGAGCAGTTCTTC. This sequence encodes CASSSPGQGSSEQFF.

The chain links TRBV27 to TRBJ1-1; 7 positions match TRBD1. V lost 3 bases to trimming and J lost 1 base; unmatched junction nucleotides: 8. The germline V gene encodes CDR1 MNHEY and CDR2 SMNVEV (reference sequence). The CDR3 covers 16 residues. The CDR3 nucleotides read TGTGCCAGCAGTTTCCTTACAGGGGTGAAGAACACTGAAGCTTTCTTT. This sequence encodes CASSFLTGVKNTEAFF.

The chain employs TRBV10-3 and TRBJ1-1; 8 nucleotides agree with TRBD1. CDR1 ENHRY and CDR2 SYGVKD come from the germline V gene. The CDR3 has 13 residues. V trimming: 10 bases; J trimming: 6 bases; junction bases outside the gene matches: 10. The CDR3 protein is CATRTGPISEAFF. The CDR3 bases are TGTGCCACTAGGACAGGGCCCATCTCTGAAGCTTTCTTT.

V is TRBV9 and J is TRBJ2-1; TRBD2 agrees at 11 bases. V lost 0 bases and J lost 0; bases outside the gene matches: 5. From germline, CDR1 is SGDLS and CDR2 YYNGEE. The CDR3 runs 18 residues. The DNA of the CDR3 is TGTGCCAGCAGCGTAGCGACTAGCGGGGCCCTCTCCTACAATGAGCAGTTCTTC. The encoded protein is CASSVATSGALSYNEQFF.

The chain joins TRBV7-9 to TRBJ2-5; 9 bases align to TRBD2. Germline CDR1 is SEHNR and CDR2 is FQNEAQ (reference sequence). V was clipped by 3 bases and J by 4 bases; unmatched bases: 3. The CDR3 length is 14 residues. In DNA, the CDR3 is TGTGCCAGCAGCTTGCTAGCGGGGAGAGAGACCCAGTACTTC. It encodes CASSLLAGRETQYF.

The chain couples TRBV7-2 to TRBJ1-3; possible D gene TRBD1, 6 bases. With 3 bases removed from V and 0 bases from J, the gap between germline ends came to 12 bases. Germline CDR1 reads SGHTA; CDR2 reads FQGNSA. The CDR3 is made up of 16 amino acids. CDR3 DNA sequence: TGTGCCAGCAGCTTCGCCGTAGGGGGCTCTGGAAACACCATATATTTT. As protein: CASSFAVGGSGNTIYF.

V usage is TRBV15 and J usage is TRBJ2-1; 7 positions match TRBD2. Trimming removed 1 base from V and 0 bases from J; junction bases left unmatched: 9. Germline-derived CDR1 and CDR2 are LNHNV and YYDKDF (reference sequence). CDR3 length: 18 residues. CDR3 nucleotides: TGTGCCACCAGCAGAGGAGGACGCGGGGGAGGCTCCTACAATGAGCAGTTCTTC. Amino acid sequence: CATSRGGRGGGSYNEQFF.

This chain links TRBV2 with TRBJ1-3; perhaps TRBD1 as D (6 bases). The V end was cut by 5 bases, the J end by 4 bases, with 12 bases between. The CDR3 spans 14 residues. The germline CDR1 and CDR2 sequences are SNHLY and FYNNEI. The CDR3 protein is CASSSRGRGNTIYF. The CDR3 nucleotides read TGTGCCAGCAGTTCCAGGGGAAGAGGAAACACCATATATTTT.

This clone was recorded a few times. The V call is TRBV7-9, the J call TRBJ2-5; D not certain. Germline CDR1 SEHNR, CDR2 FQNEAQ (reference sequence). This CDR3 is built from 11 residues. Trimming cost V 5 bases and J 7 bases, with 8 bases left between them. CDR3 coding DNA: TGTGCCAGCAGCCGCGTATTGACCCAGTACTTC. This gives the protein CASSRVLTQYF.

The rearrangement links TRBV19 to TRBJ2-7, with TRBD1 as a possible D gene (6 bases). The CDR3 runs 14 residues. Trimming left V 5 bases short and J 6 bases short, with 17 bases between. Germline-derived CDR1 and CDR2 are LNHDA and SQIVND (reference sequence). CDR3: CASSLQGSFSEQYF. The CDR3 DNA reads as TGTGCCAGTAGTCTACAGGGTAGCTTCTCCGAGCAGTACTTC.

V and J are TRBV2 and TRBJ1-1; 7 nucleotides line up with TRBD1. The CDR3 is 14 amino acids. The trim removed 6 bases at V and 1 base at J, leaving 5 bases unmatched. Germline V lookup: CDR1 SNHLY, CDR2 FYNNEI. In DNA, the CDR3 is TGTGCCAGCAGGCCCGGGACAGCGAACACTGAAGCTTTCTTT. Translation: CASRPGTANTEAFF.

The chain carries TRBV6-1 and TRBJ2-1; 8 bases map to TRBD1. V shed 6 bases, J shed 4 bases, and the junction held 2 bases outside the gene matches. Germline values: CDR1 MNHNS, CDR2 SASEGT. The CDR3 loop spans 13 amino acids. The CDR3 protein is CASRGQGYNEQFF. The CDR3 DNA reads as TGTGCCAGCAGAGGACAGGGTTACAATGAGCAGTTCTTC.